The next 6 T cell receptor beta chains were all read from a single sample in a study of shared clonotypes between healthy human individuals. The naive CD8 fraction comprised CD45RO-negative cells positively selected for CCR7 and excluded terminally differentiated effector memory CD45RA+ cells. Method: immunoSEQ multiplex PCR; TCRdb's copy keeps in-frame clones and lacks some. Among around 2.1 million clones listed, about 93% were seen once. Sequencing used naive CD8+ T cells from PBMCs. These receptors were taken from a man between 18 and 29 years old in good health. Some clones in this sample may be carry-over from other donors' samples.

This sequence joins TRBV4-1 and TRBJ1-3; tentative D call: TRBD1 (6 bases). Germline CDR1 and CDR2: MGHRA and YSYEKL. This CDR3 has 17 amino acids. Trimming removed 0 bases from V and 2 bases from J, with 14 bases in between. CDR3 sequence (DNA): TGCGCCAGCAGCCAAGATCCTTATACAGGGACTGGAAACACCATATATTTT. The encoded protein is CASSQDPYTGTGNTIYF.

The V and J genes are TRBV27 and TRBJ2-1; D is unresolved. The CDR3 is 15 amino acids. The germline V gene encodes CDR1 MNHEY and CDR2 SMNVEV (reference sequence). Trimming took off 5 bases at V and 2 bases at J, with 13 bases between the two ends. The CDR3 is CASSPTMRPYNEQFF. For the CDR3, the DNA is TGTGCCAGCAGTCCCACCATGCGGCCCTACAATGAGCAGTTCTTC.

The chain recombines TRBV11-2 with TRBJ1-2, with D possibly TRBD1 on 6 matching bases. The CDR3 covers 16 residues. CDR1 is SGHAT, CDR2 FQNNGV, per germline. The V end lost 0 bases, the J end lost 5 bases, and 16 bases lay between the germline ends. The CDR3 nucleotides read TGTGCCAGCAGCTTAGATGCAGGACAGATCCCTTATGGCTACACCTTC. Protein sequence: CASSLDAGQIPYGYTF.

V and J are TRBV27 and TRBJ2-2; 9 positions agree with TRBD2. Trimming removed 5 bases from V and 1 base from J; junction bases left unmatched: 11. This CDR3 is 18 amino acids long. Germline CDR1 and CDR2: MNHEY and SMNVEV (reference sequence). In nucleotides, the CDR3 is TGTGCCAGCAGTCGGTTAGCGGGAGTAGCGGAGAACACCGGGGAGCTGTTTTTT. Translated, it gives CASSRLAGVAENTGELFF.

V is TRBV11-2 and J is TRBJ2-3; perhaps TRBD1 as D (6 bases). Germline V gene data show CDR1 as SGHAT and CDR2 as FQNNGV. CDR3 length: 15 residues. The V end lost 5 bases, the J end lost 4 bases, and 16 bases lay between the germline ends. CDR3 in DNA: TGTGCCAGCAGCCAATTTGAGGGGGACCCAGATACGCAGTATTTT. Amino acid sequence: CASSQFEGDPDTQYF. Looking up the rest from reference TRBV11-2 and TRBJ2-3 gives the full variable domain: EAGVAQSPRYKIIEKRQSVAFWCNPISGHATLYWYQQILGQGPKLLIQFQNNGVVDDSQLPKDRFSAERLKGVDSTLKIQPAKLEDSAVYLCASSQFEGDPDTQYFGPGTRLTVL.

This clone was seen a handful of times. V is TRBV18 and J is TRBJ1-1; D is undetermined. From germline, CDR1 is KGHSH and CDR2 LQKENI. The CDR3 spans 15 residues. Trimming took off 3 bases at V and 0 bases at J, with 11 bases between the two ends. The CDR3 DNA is TGTGCCAGCTCACCTAGCCGGGTCATGAACACTGAAGCTTTCTTT. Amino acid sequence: CASSPSRVMNTEAFF. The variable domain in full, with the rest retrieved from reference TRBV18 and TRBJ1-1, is NAGVMQNPRHLVRRRGQEARLRCSPMKGHSHVYWYRQLPEEGLKFMVYLQKENIIDESGMPKERFSAEFPKEGPSILRIQQVVRGDSAAYFCASSPSRVMNTEAFFGQGTRLTVV.